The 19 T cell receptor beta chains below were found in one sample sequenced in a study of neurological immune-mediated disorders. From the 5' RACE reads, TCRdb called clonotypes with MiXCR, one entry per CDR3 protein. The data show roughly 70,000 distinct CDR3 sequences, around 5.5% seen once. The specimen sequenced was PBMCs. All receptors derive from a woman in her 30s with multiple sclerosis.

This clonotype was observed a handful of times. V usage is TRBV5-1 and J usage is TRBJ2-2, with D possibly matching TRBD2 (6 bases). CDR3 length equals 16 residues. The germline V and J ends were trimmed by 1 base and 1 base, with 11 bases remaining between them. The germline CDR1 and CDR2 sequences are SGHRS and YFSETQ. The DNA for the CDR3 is TGCGCCAGCAGCTTGTACTTAGCGGAGAACACCGGGGAGCTGTTTTTT. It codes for CASSLYLAENTGELFF.

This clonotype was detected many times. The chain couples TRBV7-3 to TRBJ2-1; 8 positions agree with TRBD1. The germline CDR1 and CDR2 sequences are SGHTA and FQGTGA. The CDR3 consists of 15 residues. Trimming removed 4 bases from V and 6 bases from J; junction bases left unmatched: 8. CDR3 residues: CASSSGQGPFNEQFF. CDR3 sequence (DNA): TGTGCCAGCAGCTCCGGACAGGGCCCATTCAATGAGCAGTTCTTC.

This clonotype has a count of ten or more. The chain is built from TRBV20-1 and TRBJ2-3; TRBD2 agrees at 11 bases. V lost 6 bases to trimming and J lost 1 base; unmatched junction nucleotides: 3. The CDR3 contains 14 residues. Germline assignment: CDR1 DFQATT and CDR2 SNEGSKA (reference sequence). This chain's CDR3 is CSALAGGGTDTQYF. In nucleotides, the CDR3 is TGCAGTGCCTTAGCGGGGGGGGGCACAGATACGCAGTATTTT.

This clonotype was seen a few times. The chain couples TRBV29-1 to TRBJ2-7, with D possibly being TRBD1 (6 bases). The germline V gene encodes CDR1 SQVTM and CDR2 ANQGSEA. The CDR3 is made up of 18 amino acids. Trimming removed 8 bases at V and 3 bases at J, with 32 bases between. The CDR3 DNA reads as TGCAGCCCGCCGAACGACCGGGACATCTCCCTCTCGAGCTACGAGCAGTACTTC. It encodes CSPPNDRDISLSSYEQYF.

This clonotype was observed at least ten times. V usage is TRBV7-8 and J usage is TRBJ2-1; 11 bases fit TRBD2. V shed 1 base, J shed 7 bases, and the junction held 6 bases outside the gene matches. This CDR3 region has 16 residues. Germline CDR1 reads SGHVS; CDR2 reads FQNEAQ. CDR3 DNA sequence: TGTGCCAGCAGCTTAGGGGGTAGCGGGGGGGCAAATGAGCAGTTCTTC. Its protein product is CASSLGGSGGANEQFF.

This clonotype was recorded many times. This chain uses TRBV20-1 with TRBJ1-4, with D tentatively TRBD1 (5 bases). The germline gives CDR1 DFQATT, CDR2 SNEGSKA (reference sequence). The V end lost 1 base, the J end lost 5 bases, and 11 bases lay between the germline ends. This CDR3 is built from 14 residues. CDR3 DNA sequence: TGCAGTGCTAGAGTGGGGGGAGTAAATGAAAAACTGTTTTTT. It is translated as CSARVGGVNEKLFF.

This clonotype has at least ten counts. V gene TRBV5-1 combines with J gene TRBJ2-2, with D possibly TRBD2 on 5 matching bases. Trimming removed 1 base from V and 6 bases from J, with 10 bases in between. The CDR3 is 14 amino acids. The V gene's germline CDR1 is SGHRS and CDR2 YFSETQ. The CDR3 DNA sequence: TGCGCCAGCAGCTTGAATTTGAGGGCCGGGGAGCTGTTTTTT. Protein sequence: CASSLNLRAGELFF.

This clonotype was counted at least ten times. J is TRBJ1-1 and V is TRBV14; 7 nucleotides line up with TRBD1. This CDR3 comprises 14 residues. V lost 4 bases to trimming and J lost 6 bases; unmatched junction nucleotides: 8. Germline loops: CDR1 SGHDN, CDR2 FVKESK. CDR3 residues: CASSRLGQIPEAFF. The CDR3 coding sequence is TGTGCCAGCAGCCGACTGGGACAGATCCCTGAAGCTTTCTTT.

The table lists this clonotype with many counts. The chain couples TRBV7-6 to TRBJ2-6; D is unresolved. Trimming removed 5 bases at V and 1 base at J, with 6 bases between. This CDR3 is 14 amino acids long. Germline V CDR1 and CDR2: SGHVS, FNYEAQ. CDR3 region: CASSPSSGANVLTF. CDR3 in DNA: TGTGCCAGCAGCCCCAGTTCTGGGGCCAACGTCCTGACTTTC.

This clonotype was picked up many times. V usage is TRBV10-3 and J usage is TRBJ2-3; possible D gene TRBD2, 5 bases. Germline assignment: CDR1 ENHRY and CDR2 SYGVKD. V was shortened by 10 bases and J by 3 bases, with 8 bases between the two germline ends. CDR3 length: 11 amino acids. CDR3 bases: TGTGCCACCCGGGGTACAGATACGCAGTATTTT. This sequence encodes CATRGTDTQYF.

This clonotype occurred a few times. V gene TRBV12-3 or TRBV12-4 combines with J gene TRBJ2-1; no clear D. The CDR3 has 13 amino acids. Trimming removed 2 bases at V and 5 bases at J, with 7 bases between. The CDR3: CASSLTRHNEQFF. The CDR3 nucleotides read TGTGCCAGCAGTTTAACCCGACACAATGAGCAGTTCTTC.

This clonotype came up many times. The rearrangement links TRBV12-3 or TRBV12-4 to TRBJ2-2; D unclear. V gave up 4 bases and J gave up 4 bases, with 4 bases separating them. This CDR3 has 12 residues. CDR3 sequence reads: CASSWSTGELFF. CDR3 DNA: TGTGCCAGCAGTTGGAGCACCGGGGAGCTGTTTTTT.

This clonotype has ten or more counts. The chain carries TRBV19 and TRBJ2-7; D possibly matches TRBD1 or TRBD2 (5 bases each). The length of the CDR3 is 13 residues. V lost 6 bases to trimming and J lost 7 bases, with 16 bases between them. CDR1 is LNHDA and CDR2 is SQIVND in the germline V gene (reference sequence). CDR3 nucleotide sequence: TGTGCCAGTAGCCCCGGGACCCCTTGGGAGCAGTACTTC. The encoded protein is CASSPGTPWEQYF.

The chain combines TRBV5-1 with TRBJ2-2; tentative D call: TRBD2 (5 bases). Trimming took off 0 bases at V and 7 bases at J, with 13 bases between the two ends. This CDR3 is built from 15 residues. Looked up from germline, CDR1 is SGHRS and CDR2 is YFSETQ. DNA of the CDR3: TGCGCCAGCAGCTTGGGAGGGATACTGGACGGGGAGCTGTTTTTT. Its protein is CASSLGGILDGELFF. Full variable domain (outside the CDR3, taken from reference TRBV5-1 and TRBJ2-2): KAGVTQTPRYLIKTRGQQVTLSCSPISGHRSVSWYQQTPGQGLQFLFEYFSETQRNKGNFPGRFSGRQFSNSRSEMNVSTLELGDSALYLCASSLGGILDGELFFGEGSRLTVL.

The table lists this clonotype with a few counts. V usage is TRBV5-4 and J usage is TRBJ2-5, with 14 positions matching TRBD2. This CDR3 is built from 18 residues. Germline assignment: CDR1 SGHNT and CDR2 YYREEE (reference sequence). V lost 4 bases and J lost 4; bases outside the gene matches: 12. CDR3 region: CASSPGTSGGLHTETQYF. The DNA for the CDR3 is TGTGCCAGCAGCCCTGGGACTAGCGGGGGTCTCCACACAGAGACCCAGTACTTC.

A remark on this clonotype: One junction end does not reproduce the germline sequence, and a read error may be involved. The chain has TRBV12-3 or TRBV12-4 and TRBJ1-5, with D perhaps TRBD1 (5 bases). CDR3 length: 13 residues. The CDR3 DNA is TGTGCCAGCAGTTTATACCAGGGCCAGCCCCAGAATTTT. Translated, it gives CASSLYQGQPQNF.

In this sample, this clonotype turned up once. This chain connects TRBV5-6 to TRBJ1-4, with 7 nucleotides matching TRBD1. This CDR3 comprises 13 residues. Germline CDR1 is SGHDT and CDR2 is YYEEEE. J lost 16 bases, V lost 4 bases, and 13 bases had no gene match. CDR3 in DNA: TGTGCCAGCAGCCGCGGGACAGCCCGTCTAGGGTTTTTT. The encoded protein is CASSRGTARLGFF. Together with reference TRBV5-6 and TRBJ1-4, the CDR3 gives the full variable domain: DAGVTQSPTHLIKTRGQQVTLRCSPKSGHDTVSWYQQALGQGPQFIFQYYEEEERQRGNFPDRFSGHQFPNYSSELNVNALLLGDSALYLCASSRGTARLGFFGSGTQLSVL.

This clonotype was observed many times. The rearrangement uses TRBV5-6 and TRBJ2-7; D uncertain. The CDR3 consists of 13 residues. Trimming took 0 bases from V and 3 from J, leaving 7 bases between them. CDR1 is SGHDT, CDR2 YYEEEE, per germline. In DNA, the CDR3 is TGTGCCAGCAGCTTGGATGTGGTCTACGAGCAGTACTTC. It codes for CASSLDVVYEQYF.

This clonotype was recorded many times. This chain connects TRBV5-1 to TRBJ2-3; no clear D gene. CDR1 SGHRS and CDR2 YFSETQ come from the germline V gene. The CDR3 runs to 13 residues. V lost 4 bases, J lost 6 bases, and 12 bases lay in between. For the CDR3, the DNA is TGCGCCAGCAGCCCGGTTGGGCCCGATACGCAGTATTTT. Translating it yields CASSPVGPDTQYF.